This T cell receptor beta chain was recorded in a study of OX40 agonist ivuxolimab in advanced cancers. Study background: At 0.01 to 10 mg/kg, ivuxolimab was administered intravenously to patients every 2 weeks. In three patients, partial responses were observed, one with hepatocellular carcinoma and two with cutaneous melanoma.

Some clones are missing from TCRdb's copy, which holds only in-frame ones; the method was immunoSEQ multiplex PCR. The sample yields 74,000 or so clones, 70% to 90% seen once. CDR1 and CDR2 from the germline V gene are DFQATT and SNEGSKA (reference sequence). This CDR3 spans 11 amino acids. V was trimmed by 6 bases and J by 6 bases, leaving 9 bases between them. This receptor was taken from an adult with an advanced solid tumor such as melanoma, head and neck, liver or kidney cancer. The material was CD4+ or CD8+ T cells sorted from blood, obtained in a trial of the OX40 agonist ivuxolimab. The V gene is TRBV20-1, the J gene TRBJ2-1; D is unresolved. The CDR3 DNA is TGCAGTGCCCCGTCAGTCAATGAGCAGTTCTTC. It codes for CSAPSVNEQFF.